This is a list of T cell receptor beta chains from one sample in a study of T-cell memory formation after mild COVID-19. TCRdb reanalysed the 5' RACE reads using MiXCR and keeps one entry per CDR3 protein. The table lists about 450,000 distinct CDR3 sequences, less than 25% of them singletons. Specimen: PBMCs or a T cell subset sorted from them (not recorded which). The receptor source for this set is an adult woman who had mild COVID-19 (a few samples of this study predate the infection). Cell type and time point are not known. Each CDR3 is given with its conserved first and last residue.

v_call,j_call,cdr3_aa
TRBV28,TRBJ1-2,CASSPWGRSHYGYTF
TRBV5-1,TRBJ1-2,CASSWGQLQNYGYTF
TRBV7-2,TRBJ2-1,CASSLPNTSGRGNEQFF
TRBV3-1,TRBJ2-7,CASSQGSGQYF
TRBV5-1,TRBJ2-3,CASSLYGGGTDTQYF
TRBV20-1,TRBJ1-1,CSARAQDGRRPEAFF
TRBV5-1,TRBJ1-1,CASSLENRGAEAFF
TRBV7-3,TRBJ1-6,CASSVGTGNNSPLHF
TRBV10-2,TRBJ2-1,CASSLSRLAGGDEQFF
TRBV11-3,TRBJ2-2,CASSSIEGANTGELFF
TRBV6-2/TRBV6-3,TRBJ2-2,CATMLGPNTGELFF
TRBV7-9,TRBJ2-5,CASSSTSGPRRGIQETQYF
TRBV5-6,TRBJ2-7,CASSLVQLSYEQYF
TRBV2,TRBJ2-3,CASSDLAGLSTDTQYF
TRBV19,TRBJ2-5,CASSTSDSPQETQYF
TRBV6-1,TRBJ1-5,CASSEDDNQPQHF
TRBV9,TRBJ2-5,CASSAREGRGQETQYF
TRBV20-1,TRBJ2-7,CSASTGTGPDEQYF
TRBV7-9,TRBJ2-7,CASSLAYGTDSYEQYF
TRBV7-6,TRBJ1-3,CASSSRSGNTIYF
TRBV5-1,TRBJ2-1,CASSLGGTTYNEQFF
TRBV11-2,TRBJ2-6,CASRGSGGPNPLSGANVLTF
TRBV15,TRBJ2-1,CATSRDRESSYNEQFF
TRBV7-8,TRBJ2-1,CASSALAGGYNEQFF
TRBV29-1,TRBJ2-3,CSVVLAPASADTQYF
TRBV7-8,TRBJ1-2,CASSLDSGGGYTF
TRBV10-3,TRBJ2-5,CAISESGQGASRETQYF